The rows below give T cell receptor beta chains drawn from one sample of a study of CD8+CD57+ T cells in acquired aplastic anemia. TCRdb recomputed calls from the reads with MiXCR, one row per CDR3 protein. Of tens of thousands of distinct CDR3 sequences in the sample, 45% to 60% were seen once. Material: sorted CD4+, CD8+, or CD8+CD57+ T cells (not recorded which) from PBMCs. The receptors come from a human donor in good health, serving as a control. Both conserved end residues are part of each CDR3. Each record gives: D gene, J gene, clone size, V gene, CDR3 protein, CDR3 DNA. D genes are given only for firm matches. Size is stated for part of the rows, as once, few or many counts, or as a class when the clone is expanded.

D gene: TRBD1
J gene: TRBJ2-3
clone size: NA
V gene: TRBV24-1
CDR3 protein: CATSDSLRGAGGSTDTQYF
CDR3 DNA: TGTGCCACCAGTGATTCCCTCCGTGGGGCAGGGGGAAGTACAGATACGCAGTATTTT

D gene: NA
J gene: TRBJ1-1
clone size: NA
V gene: TRBV10-3
CDR3 protein: CAISESGGHNTEAFF
CDR3 DNA: TGTGCCATCAGTGAGTCGGGGGGCCACAACACTGAAGCTTTCTTT

D gene: TRBD1
J gene: TRBJ1-1
clone size: NA
V gene: TRBV5-6
CDR3 protein: CASSFTGVLAEAFF
CDR3 DNA: TGTGCCAGCAGCTTTACAGGGGTCCTCGCTGAAGCTTTCTTT

D gene: NA
J gene: TRBJ2-7
clone size: NA
V gene: TRBV6-1
CDR3 protein: CASSPPGRGRREQYF
CDR3 DNA: TGTGCCAGCAGTCCCCCGGGAAGGGGCAGGCGCGAGCAGTACTTC

D gene: NA
J gene: TRBJ1-1
clone size: many
V gene: TRBV3-1
CDR3 protein: CASSPSDLYTEAFF
CDR3 DNA: TGTGCCAGCAGCCCTTCCGACTTGTACACTGAAGCTTTCTTT

D gene: NA
J gene: TRBJ1-5
clone size: NA
V gene: TRBV2
CDR3 protein: CASSSDSSQHF
CDR3 DNA: TGTGCCAGCAGTTCCGATTCATCCCAGCATTTT

D gene: NA
J gene: TRBJ1-1
clone size: once
V gene: TRBV5-1
CDR3 protein: CASSFNEGTEAFF
CDR3 DNA: TGCGCCAGCAGCTTTAATGAGGGCACTGAAGCTTTCTTT

D gene: TRBD1
J gene: TRBJ1-6
clone size: NA
V gene: TRBV9
CDR3 protein: CASSVGRDRVISPLHF
CDR3 DNA: TGTGCCAGCAGCGTAGGCCGGGACAGGGTCATTTCACCCCTCCACTTT

D gene: TRBD1
J gene: TRBJ2-7
clone size: NA
V gene: TRBV7-9
CDR3 protein: CASSLEGQGYEQYF
CDR3 DNA: TGTGCCAGCAGCTTAGAAGGACAGGGCTACGAGCAGTACTTC

D gene: NA
J gene: TRBJ1-6
clone size: NA
V gene: TRBV6-1
CDR3 protein: CASSRSEYSPLHF
CDR3 DNA: TGTGCCAGCAGCAGGTCCGAGTATTCACCCCTCCACTTT

D gene: TRBD1
J gene: TRBJ2-7
clone size: NA
V gene: TRBV5-6
CDR3 protein: CASSKPTGGDYEQYF
CDR3 DNA: TGTGCCAGCAGCAAACCGACAGGGGGGGACTACGAGCAGTACTTC

D gene: NA
J gene: TRBJ1-2
clone size: many
V gene: TRBV7-9
CDR3 protein: CASSLEQRGGYTF
CDR3 DNA: TGTGCCAGCAGCTTAGAACAGAGGGGTGGCTACACCTTC

D gene: NA
J gene: TRBJ2-1
clone size: medium-sized
V gene: TRBV24-1
CDR3 protein: CATSDLEGPRNEQFF
CDR3 DNA: TGTGCCACCAGTGATTTAGAGGGACCGAGGAATGAGCAGTTCTTC

D gene: NA
J gene: TRBJ1-1
clone size: many
V gene: TRBV6-2/TRBV6-3
CDR3 protein: CASISDLFAEAFF
CDR3 DNA: TGTGCCAGCATCTCCGACCTCTTCGCTGAAGCTTTCTTT

D gene: TRBD1
J gene: TRBJ1-6
clone size: once
V gene: TRBV25-1
CDR3 protein: CASGELDRVNSPLHF
CDR3 DNA: TGTGCCAGCGGGGAGTTGGACAGGGTCAATTCACCCCTCCACTTT

D gene: NA
J gene: TRBJ2-7
clone size: many
V gene: TRBV6-5
CDR3 protein: CASSRRRQIYEQYF
CDR3 DNA: TGTGCCAGCAGCCGCCGTAGGCAGATCTACGAGCAGTACTTC

D gene: NA
J gene: TRBJ2-3
clone size: NA
V gene: TRBV20-1
CDR3 protein: CSAQQNNDGDTQYF
CDR3 DNA: TGCAGTGCCCAGCAAAACAACGACGGAGATACGCAGTATTTT

D gene: TRBD1
J gene: TRBJ1-4
clone size: NA
V gene: TRBV7-9
CDR3 protein: CASSTGQTNEKLFF
CDR3 DNA: TGTGCCAGCAGCACGGGACAGACTAATGAAAAACTGTTTTTT

D gene: TRBD2
J gene: TRBJ2-7
clone size: NA
V gene: TRBV7-8
CDR3 protein: CASSWTSGETYEQYF
CDR3 DNA: TGTGCCAGCAGCTGGACTAGCGGTGAGACCTACGAGCAGTACTTC

D gene: TRBD1
J gene: TRBJ2-1
clone size: many
V gene: TRBV5-1
CDR3 protein: CASSFGQGYWDEQFF
CDR3 DNA: TGCGCCAGCAGCTTCGGACAGGGGTATTGGGATGAGCAGTTCTTC

D gene: TRBD1
J gene: TRBJ1-4
clone size: many
V gene: TRBV28
CDR3 protein: CASSPQGLNEKLFF
CDR3 DNA: TGTGCCAGCAGCCCACAGGGGCTTAATGAAAAACTGTTTTTT

D gene: NA
J gene: TRBJ1-5
clone size: NA
V gene: TRBV15
CDR3 protein: CATSRVGQDGSQPQHF
CDR3 DNA: TGTGCCACCAGCAGAGTTGGGCAGGACGGAAGTCAGCCCCAGCATTTT

D gene: NA
J gene: TRBJ1-5
clone size: many
V gene: TRBV20-1
CDR3 protein: CSASRGTRFGNQPQHF
CDR3 DNA: TGCAGTGCTAGCCGGGGAACAAGGTTTGGCAATCAGCCCCAGCATTTT

D gene: TRBD2
J gene: TRBJ2-5
clone size: many
V gene: TRBV7-6
CDR3 protein: CASSLGLAGGRETQYF
CDR3 DNA: TGTGCCAGCAGCCTGGGACTAGCGGGAGGAAGGGAGACCCAGTACTTC

D gene: TRBD1
J gene: TRBJ1-2
clone size: many
V gene: TRBV12-3/TRBV12-4
CDR3 protein: CASSFPGQGSGYTF
CDR3 DNA: TGTGCCAGCAGTTTTCCGGGACAGGGGAGTGGCTACACCTTC

D gene: NA
J gene: TRBJ2-3
clone size: NA
V gene: TRBV5-1
CDR3 protein: CASSLAGADTDTQYF
CDR3 DNA: TGCGCCAGCAGCTTGGCCGGGGCCGACACAGATACGCAGTATTTC

D gene: TRBD1
J gene: TRBJ1-4
clone size: once
V gene: TRBV10-3
CDR3 protein: CAISDRQGDQGKLFF
CDR3 DNA: TGTGCCATCAGCGACCGACAGGGGGATCAAGGAAAACTGTTTTTT

D gene: TRBD2
J gene: TRBJ2-7
clone size: many
V gene: TRBV7-9
CDR3 protein: CASSPWGTSGRFNYEQYF
CDR3 DNA: TGTGCCAGCTCCCCTTGGGGGACTAGCGGGAGGTTCAACTACGAGCAGTACTTC

D gene: TRBD2
J gene: TRBJ2-1
clone size: many
V gene: TRBV5-1
CDR3 protein: CASRVLAGAPVHNEQFF
CDR3 DNA: TGCGCCAGCAGAGTCCTAGCGGGGGCTCCGGTCCACAATGAGCAGTTCTTC